The 5 T cell receptor beta chains presented below share a single source sample, sequenced in a study of T cells in Graves' hyperthyroidism and ophthalmopathy. Using RNA transcripts as the source, TCR beta CDR3 regions were amplified. A set of HTBI primers served as the primers for a first-round RT-PCR of the TCR CDR3. TCRdb processed the multiplex PCR reads anew with MiXCR; each CDR3 protein has one entry. Here the sample spans a few hundred thousand distinct CDR3 sequences, 15% being singletons. The specimen sequenced was blood. Receptor source: a woman in her 30s with Graves' hyperthyroidism.

To note about this clonotype: Just one base apart from a much larger clone, this may be a read error. This rearrangement joins TRBV10-3 to TRBJ1-2; D unresolved. Looked up from germline, CDR1 is ENHRY and CDR2 is SYGVKD. The CDR3 is 13 residues long. The chain's CDR3 is CAISEGQDYSYTF. CDR3 nucleotide sequence: TGTGCCATCAGTGAGGGGCAGGACTATAGCTACACCTTC.

This clonotype was observed at least ten times. The genes are TRBV18 and TRBJ1-2, with TRBD1 matching 7 bases. Germline assignment: CDR1 KGHSH and CDR2 LQKENI. Trimming removed 6 bases from V and 4 bases from J; junction bases left unmatched: 11. The length of the CDR3 is 15 residues. CDR3 in DNA: TGTGCCAGCTCCGTGGAGGGGACAGTAGGCTATGGCTACACCTTC. As protein: CASSVEGTVGYGYTF.

The chain is built from TRBV20-1 and TRBJ2-2, with D hard to call. With 2 bases removed from V and 6 bases from J, the gap between germline ends came to 13 bases. The CDR3 contains 14 residues. Germline V lookup: CDR1 DFQATT, CDR2 SNEGSKA (reference sequence). CDR3 in DNA: TGCAGTGCTAGAAGGCAGTCAGGCGCCGGGGAGCTGTTTTTT. It encodes CSARRQSGAGELFF.

The chain couples TRBV7-9 to TRBJ1-1, with unresolved D. Per the germline V gene, CDR1 is SEHNR and CDR2 is FQNEAQ (reference sequence). Trimming left V 5 bases short and J 0 bases short, with 10 bases between. The CDR3 runs 14 residues. The CDR3 sequence: CASSPPPLNTEAFF. For the CDR3, the DNA is TGTGCCAGCAGCCCACCCCCCTTGAACACTGAAGCTTTCTTT.

The chain has TRBV5-4 and TRBJ1-1; 9 bases map to TRBD1. The trim removed 4 bases at V and 1 base at J, leaving 8 bases unmatched. The CDR3 is 16 residues long. Germline V gives CDR1 SGHNT, CDR2 YYREEE (reference sequence). CDR3 sequence (DNA): TGTGCCAGCAGCATCTTGGGACAGGGAGGGAACACTGAAGCTTTCTTT. Protein product: CASSILGQGGNTEAFF.